A selection of T cell receptor beta chains follows, all from one sample in a study of blood T cells in healthy people across ages. TCRdb called the 5' RACE reads again in MiXCR, with one record for every CDR3 protein. The data show about 1,800,000 distinct CDR3 sequences, with 28% seen just once and 7.7% held by the top ten. The source material was blood. These receptors were collected from a woman aged 30 to 39 in good health. CDR3s include the opening cysteine and the closing phenylalanine or tryptophan. Fields, in order: V gene, D gene, clone size, J gene, CDR3 protein, CDR3 DNA. The D gene is left open where the match is weak. Only part of the rows carry a size: once, few, many, or a class if the clone is expanded.

V: TRBV7-8; D: .; size: few; J: TRBJ2-1; CDR3: CASSRGSSLYNEQFF; DNA: TGTGCCAGCAGCCGTGGGTCTAGCCTATACAATGAGCAGTTCTTC
V: TRBV7-2; D: .; size: .; J: TRBJ1-5; CDR3: CASSLGLASNQPQHF; DNA: TGTGCCAGCAGCTTGGGACTTGCTAGCAATCAGCCCCAGCATTTT
V: TRBV7-2; D: TRBD2; size: .; J: TRBJ2-1; CDR3: CASSYDGSGGNEQFF; DNA: TGTGCCAGCAGCTACGATGGATCGGGAGGAAATGAGCAGTTCTTC
V: TRBV5-5; D: .; size: once; J: TRBJ2-2; CDR3: CASSRGLPGVSSVGELFF; DNA: TGTGCCAGCAGCCGAGGATTGCCAGGGGTCTCTTCAGTGGGGGAGCTGTTTTTT
V: TRBV5-1; D: .; size: .; J: TRBJ2-1; CDR3: CASSFGWLSSDEQFF; DNA: TGCGCCAGCAGCTTTGGATGGCTCTCCTCCGATGAGCAGTTCTTC
V: TRBV15; D: .; size: many; J: TRBJ2-7; CDR3: CATAGAGTYEQYF; DNA: TGTGCCACCGCAGGGGCGGGGACCTACGAGCAGTACTTC
V: TRBV3-1; D: TRBD2; size: .; J: TRBJ2-2; CDR3: CASSQSPGLALSGELFF; DNA: TGTGCCAGCAGCCAATCACCGGGACTAGCGCTGTCCGGGGAGCTGTTTTTT
V: TRBV29-1; D: TRBD2; size: many; J: TRBJ2-1; CDR3: CSVVSGGAEGSYNEQFF; DNA: TGCAGCGTTGTATCCGGGGGGGCCGAGGGCTCCTACAATGAGCAGTTCTTC
V: TRBV5-1; D: TRBD1; size: .; J: TRBJ2-6; CDR3: CASSYTGAGANVPTF; DNA: TGCGCCAGCAGCTATACAGGGGCCGGGGCCAACGTCCCGACTTTC
V: TRBV30; D: TRBD2; size: .; J: TRBJ2-5; CDR3: CAWSVSLASGAQYF; DNA: TGTGCCTGGAGTGTGTCTTTGGCTAGCGGAGCGCAGTACTTC
V: TRBV20-1; D: TRBD2; size: .; J: TRBJ2-3; CDR3: CSARVIAGDTQYF; DNA: TGCAGTGCTAGAGTGATAGCGGGAGATACGCAGTATTTT
V: TRBV28; D: .; size: .; J: TRBJ1-5; CDR3: CASSLTGNGNQPQHF; DNA: TGTGCCAGCAGTTTAACGGGGAACGGCAATCAGCCCCAGCATTTT
V: TRBV9; D: .; size: many; J: TRBJ2-1; CDR3: CASSVAGFSYNEQFF; DNA: TGTGCCAGCAGCGTAGCTGGGTTCTCCTACAATGAGCAGTTCTTC
V: TRBV20-1; D: TRBD2; size: .; J: TRBJ2-7; CDR3: CSARGLAGSLYEQYF; DNA: TGCAGTGCTAGAGGACTAGCGGGATCACTCTACGAGCAGTACTTC
V: TRBV20-1; D: .; size: .; J: TRBJ1-1; CDR3: CSARGWAEAFF; DNA: TGCAGTGCTAGGGGGTGGGCCGAAGCTTTCTTT
V: TRBV6-2/TRBV6-3; D: .; size: .; J: TRBJ1-1; CDR3: CASMDPPGPQTLNTEAFF; DNA: TGTGCCAGCATGGACCCCCCAGGGCCGCAGACACTGAACACTGAAGCTTTCTTT
V: TRBV4-1; D: .; size: .; J: TRBJ1-1; CDR3: CASSQEMSGQVEAFF; DNA: TGCGCCAGCAGCCAAGAAATGAGCGGGCAGGTTGAAGCTTTCTTT
V: TRBV5-8; D: .; size: few; J: TRBJ1-2; CDR3: CASNILGYGYTF; DNA: TGTGCCAGCAATATACTCGGCTATGGCTACACCTTC
V: TRBV2; D: .; size: .; J: TRBJ1-2; CDR3: CASKVGQSFLGYTF; DNA: TGTGCCAGCAAAGTCGGGCAAAGTTTTCTTGGCTACACCTTC
V: TRBV7-2; D: .; size: few; J: TRBJ2-7; CDR3: CASSFRQPSEQYF; DNA: TGTGCCAGCAGCTTTAGACAGCCTTCCGAGCAGTACTTC
V: TRBV5-1; D: TRBD2; size: many; J: TRBJ2-7; CDR3: CASSDQPGRVGLSSYEQYF; DNA: TGCGCCAGCAGCGATCAACCCGGGAGGGTGGGACTATCATCATACGAGCAGTACTTC
V: TRBV5-1; D: TRBD1; size: many; J: TRBJ1-2; CDR3: CASSLFRGAENGYTF; DNA: TGCGCCAGCAGCCTTTTCAGGGGGGCAGAGAATGGCTACACCTTC
V: TRBV20-1; D: .; size: .; J: TRBJ1-4; CDR3: CSARDGGDTNEKLFF; DNA: TGCAGTGCTAGAGATGGGGGGGACACTAATGAAAAACTGTTTTTT
V: TRBV9; D: TRBD1; size: .; J: TRBJ2-2; CDR3: CASSVGTGMVGIGELFF; DNA: TGTGCCAGCAGCGTGGGGACAGGGATGGTCGGCATCGGGGAGCTGTTTTTT
V: TRBV5-1; D: .; size: .; J: TRBJ2-5; CDR3: CASSSENEETQYF; DNA: TGCGCCAGCAGCTCCGAAAATGAAGAGACCCAGTACTTC
V: TRBV6-6; D: .; size: .; J: TRBJ2-3; CDR3: CASSYQSGGRVSGTQYF; DNA: TGTGCCAGCAGTTACCAGTCCGGGGGCAGGGTATCGGGTACGCAGTATTTT
V: TRBV20-1; D: TRBD1; size: .; J: TRBJ2-1; CDR3: CSADPGQSYNEQFF; DNA: TGCAGTGCTGACCCGGGACAGTCCTACAATGAGCAGTTCTTC
V: TRBV5-6; D: TRBD2; size: few; J: TRBJ2-7; CDR3: CASSWGSSGGYYEQYF; DNA: TGTGCCAGCAGCTGGGGATCTAGCGGGGGATACTACGAGCAGTACTTC
V: TRBV9; D: TRBD1; size: few; J: TRBJ1-2; CDR3: CASSFPGQGARGYTF; DNA: TGTGCCAGCAGCTTTCCGGGACAGGGGGCGCGAGGCTACACCTTC
V: TRBV7-9; D: .; size: many; J: TRBJ2-7; CDR3: CASRGKLGTLGEQYF; DNA: TGTGCCAGCAGAGGGAAGCTAGGCACCTTAGGAGAGCAGTACTTC
V: TRBV4-1; D: .; size: few; J: TRBJ1-5; CDR3: CASSQEGGQGGNQPQHF; DNA: TGCGCCAGCAGCCAAGAAGGAGGGCAGGGAGGGAATCAGCCCCAGCATTTT
V: TRBV12-3/TRBV12-4; D: TRBD1; size: few; J: TRBJ1-2; CDR3: CASRGQGARVGGYTF; DNA: TGTGCCAGCAGAGGACAGGGGGCAAGGGTCGGTGGCTACACCTTC
V: TRBV20-1; D: .; size: .; J: TRBJ2-5; CDR3: CSAIDSPRETQYF; DNA: TGCAGTGCTATAGACAGCCCAAGGGAGACCCAGTACTTC
V: TRBV6-2/TRBV6-3; D: .; size: .; J: TRBJ2-2; CDR3: CASSYLTNTGELFF; DNA: TGTGCCAGCAGTTATCTAACGAACACCGGGGAGCTGTTTTTT
V: TRBV20-1; D: .; size: .; J: TRBJ2-5; CDR3: CSASGSVTGTQYF; DNA: TGCAGTGCTAGCGGGAGTGTCACGGGGACCCAGTACTTC
V: TRBV3-1; D: .; size: .; J: TRBJ2-5; CDR3: CASSLWTNQETQYF; DNA: TGTGCCAGCAGCCTATGGACAAACCAAGAGACCCAGTACTTC
V: TRBV4-3; D: .; size: many; J: TRBJ1-5; CDR3: CASSPSFPSGNQPQHF; DNA: TGCGCCAGCAGCCCCAGCTTCCCGAGCGGAAATCAGCCCCAGCATTTT
V: TRBV20-1; D: .; size: many; J: TRBJ2-5; CDR3: CSARDPPGGQETQYF; DNA: TGCAGTGCTAGAGATCCTCCAGGGGGGCAAGAGACCCAGTACTTC
V: TRBV12-3/TRBV12-4; D: .; size: few; J: TRBJ2-7; CDR3: CASSFGTSPYEQYF; DNA: TGTGCCAGCAGTTTCGGGACCTCTCCCTACGAGCAGTACTTC
V: TRBV6-5; D: TRBD1; size: many; J: TRBJ2-1; CDR3: CASSLDRSNREQFF; DNA: TGTGCCAGCAGTTTGGACAGGTCGAATCGGGAGCAGTTCTTC
V: TRBV5-1; D: .; size: few; J: TRBJ2-5; CDR3: CASSKTREETQYF; DNA: TGCGCCAGCAGTAAGACCAGGGAAGAGACCCAGTACTTC
V: TRBV6-6; D: TRBD1; size: once; J: TRBJ2-2; CDR3: CASNRQGNTGELFF; DNA: TGTGCCAGCAACAGACAGGGGAACACCGGGGAGCTGTTTTTT
V: TRBV12-3/TRBV12-4; D: .; size: many; J: TRBJ2-1; CDR3: CASSLRGWQFF; DNA: TGTGCCAGCAGTTTACGCGGGTGGCAGTTCTTC
V: TRBV25-1; D: TRBD1; size: once; J: TRBJ2-7; CDR3: CASRRPGQRIEQYF; DNA: TGTGCCAGCAGGAGACCGGGACAGAGGATCGAGCAGTACTTC
V: TRBV5-6; D: .; size: .; J: TRBJ1-1; CDR3: CASSLRLQRAFF; DNA: TGTGCCAGCAGCTTACGTCTCCAGCGGGCTTTCTTT
V: TRBV29-1; D: .; size: .; J: TRBJ1-2; CDR3: CSVALSNYGYTF; DNA: TGCAGCGTTGCTCTCTCTAACTATGGCTACACCTTC
V: TRBV4-1; D: .; size: .; J: TRBJ2-5; CDR3: CASSQGRGGQQETQYF; DNA: TGCGCCAGCAGCCAAGGAAGGGGGGGACAGCAAGAGACCCAGTACTTC
V: TRBV6-5; D: .; size: .; J: TRBJ2-7; CDR3: CASRDGVGPPYEQYF; DNA: TGTGCCAGCAGAGACGGAGTAGGACCTCCCTACGAGCAGTACTTC